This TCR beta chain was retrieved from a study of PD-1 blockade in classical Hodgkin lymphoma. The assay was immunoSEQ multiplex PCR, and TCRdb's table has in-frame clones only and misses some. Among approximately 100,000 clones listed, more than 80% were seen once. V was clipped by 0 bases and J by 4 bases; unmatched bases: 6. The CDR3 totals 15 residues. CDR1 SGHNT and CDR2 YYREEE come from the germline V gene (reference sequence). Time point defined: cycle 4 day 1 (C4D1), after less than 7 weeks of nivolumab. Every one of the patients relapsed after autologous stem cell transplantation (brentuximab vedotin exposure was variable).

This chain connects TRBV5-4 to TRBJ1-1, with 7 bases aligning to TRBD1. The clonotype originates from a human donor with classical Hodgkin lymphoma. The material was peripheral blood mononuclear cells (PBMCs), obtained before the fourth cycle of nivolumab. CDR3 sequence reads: CASSLEAGGGTEAFF. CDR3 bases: TGTGCCAGCAGCTTGGAGGCAGGGGGTGGCACTGAAGCTTTCTTT.